The 23 T cell receptor beta chains below all came from one sample that was sequenced in a study of blood T cell repertoires in COVID-19. The repertoire was sequenced with immunoSEQ multiplex PCR; TCRdb's copy has only in-frame clones and lacks some. The table has approximately 31,000 clones, approximately 91% seen once. Sequencing was performed on peripheral blood. The receptors were gathered from a man aged 55 to 70 with acute or convalescent COVID-19.

V is TRBV9 and J is TRBJ2-3; the D is unclear. Germline V CDR1 and CDR2: SGDLS, YYNGEE. V lost 3 bases to trimming and J lost 3 bases, with 14 bases between them. The CDR3 has 15 amino acids. The chain's CDR3 is CASSAILHGTDTQYF. The CDR3 DNA reads as TGTGCCAGCAGCGCAATCCTCCACGGGACAGATACGCAGTATTTT.

This chain links TRBV4-1 with TRBJ1-5; the D is unclear. The CDR3 has 14 amino acids. V lost 1 base to trimming and J lost 1 base, with 5 bases between them. Germline V gene sequence: CDR1 MGHRA, CDR2 YSYEKL. The CDR3 sequence: CASSQGLSNQPQHF. As DNA, the CDR3 is TGCGCCAGCAGCCAAGGACTCAGCAATCAGCCCCAGCATTTT.

The J gene is TRBJ2-3, the V gene TRBV7-9; 9 bases agree with TRBD1. With 4 bases clipped from V and 2 bases from J, the junction kept 1 base outside the gene matches. This CDR3 is 14 amino acids long. CDR1 SEHNR and CDR2 FQNEAQ come from the germline V gene (reference sequence). The CDR3 spells CASSWDRVTDTQYF. CDR3 in DNA: TGTGCCAGCAGCTGGGACAGGGTCACAGATACGCAGTATTTT. The complete variable domain, with remaining parts taken from reference TRBV7-9 and TRBJ2-3, reads DTGVSQNPRHKITKRGQNVTFRCDPISEHNRLYWYRQTLGQGPEFLTYFQNEAQLEKSRLLSDRFSAERPKGSFSTLEIQRTEQGDSAMYLCASSWDRVTDTQYFGPGTRLTVL.

V gene TRBV11-2 combines with J gene TRBJ1-5; maybe TRBD1 (5 bases). The V gene's germline CDR1 is SGHAT and CDR2 FQNNGV. There are 16 residues in the CDR3. V was cut by 5 bases and J by 3 bases, with 17 bases left in between. The CDR3 protein is CASSAGGIGFNQPQHF. The CDR3, as DNA: TGTGCCAGCAGCGCGGGGGGTATAGGCTTCAATCAGCCCCAGCATTTT. The full variable domain, completed using reference TRBV11-2 and TRBJ1-5, is EAGVAQSPRYKIIEKRQSVAFWCNPISGHATLYWYQQILGQGPKLLIQFQNNGVVDDSQLPKDRFSAERLKGVDSTLKIQPAKLEDSAVYLCASSAGGIGFNQPQHFGDGTRLSIL.

In nucleotides, the CDR3 is TGCAGCGGTATACAGGGTGACGGCACCGGGGAGCTGTTTTTT. The encoded protein is CSGIQGDGTGELFF. This chain joins TRBV29-1 and TRBJ2-2; a weak D match, TRBD1 (6 bases). This CDR3 contains 14 residues. Between the trimmed V and J ends, which lost 7 bases and 4 bases, there was a span of 16 bases. Looked up from germline, CDR1 is SQVTM and CDR2 is ANQGSEA.

The V and J genes are TRBV30 and TRBJ1-1, with 11 nucleotides matching TRBD1. There are 14 residues in the CDR3. V trimming: 3 bases; J trimming: 4 bases; junction bases outside the gene matches: 4. CDR1 is GTSNPN and CDR2 is SVGIG in the germline V gene (reference sequence). In DNA form, the CDR3 reads TGTGCCTGGAGCATCGGGACAGGGGGCACTGAAGCTTTCTTT. This encodes CAWSIGTGGTEAFF.

The V and J genes are TRBV9 and TRBJ2-1, with 7 bases aligning to TRBD1. V gave up 0 bases and J gave up 6 bases; unmatched junction bases: 6. Germline V gene data show CDR1 as SGDLS and CDR2 as YYNGEE. The CDR3 has 15 residues. CDR3 sequence (DNA): TGTGCCAGCAGCGTAGTGGGGACAGCTACCAATGAGCAGTTCTTC. Translated, it gives CASSVVGTATNEQFF.

The chain couples TRBV4-1 to TRBJ1-2; weak D call: TRBD1 (5 bases). In germline, CDR1 is MGHRA, CDR2 YSYEKL. The V end lost 0 bases, the J end lost 7 bases, and 15 bases lay between the germline ends. The CDR3 loop spans 15 amino acids. CDR3 amino acids: CASSQDQGLSSGYTF. The CDR3 bases are TGCGCCAGCAGCCAAGATCAGGGCCTTTCGAGTGGCTACACCTTC.

This rearrangement joins TRBV4-1 to TRBJ1-1; no clear D. V was trimmed by 2 bases and J by 0 bases, leaving 13 bases between them. This CDR3 region has 16 residues. Germline CDR1 MGHRA, CDR2 YSYEKL. The CDR3 loop is CASSQLTSRMNTEAFF. In DNA, the CDR3 is TGCGCCAGCAGCCAACTAACTAGCAGGATGAACACTGAAGCTTTCTTT.

The chain joins TRBV19 to TRBJ1-5, with D possibly being TRBD1 (6 bases). The V end lost 6 bases, the J end lost 4 bases, and 7 bases lay between the germline ends. Germline V gives CDR1 LNHDA, CDR2 SQIVND (reference sequence). The CDR3 totals 12 residues. CDR3 DNA sequence: TGTGCCAGTAGCACAGGGAATCAGCCCCAGCATTTT. This encodes CASSTGNQPQHF.

This chain joins TRBV27 and TRBJ1-1; D gene ambiguous. The CDR3 runs 13 residues. CDR1 MNHEY and CDR2 SMNVEV come from the germline V gene (reference sequence). The V and J ends lost 3 bases and 5 bases respectively, with 10 bases between them. The CDR3 spells CASSLTGWTEAFF. The CDR3 nucleotides read TGTGCCAGCAGTTTGACGGGGTGGACTGAAGCTTTCTTT.

This chain links TRBV4-2 with TRBJ2-7; TRBD1 aligns across 8 bases. The V and J ends lost 1 base and 3 bases, in that order; junction bases with no gene match: 5. CDR1 is LGHNA, CDR2 YNFKEQ, per germline. This CDR3 contains 15 residues. CDR3 nucleotide sequence: TGTGCCAGCAGCCAAGCTACAGGGGGATTCTACGAGCAGTACTTC. Translated: CASSQATGGFYEQYF.

The V call is TRBV6-2 or TRBV6-3, the J call TRBJ1-5; D gene ambiguous. The V end lost 6 bases, the J end lost 10 bases, and 10 bases lay between the germline ends. The CDR3 consists of 11 residues. The germline V gene has CDR1 MNHEY and CDR2 SVGEGT. CDR3 sequence reads: CASSSGEPQHF. The CDR3 coding sequence is TGTGCCAGCAGCTCGGGTGAACCCCAGCATTTT.

V usage is TRBV7-8 and J usage is TRBJ1-4; D is ambiguous. The CDR3 spans 15 residues. V dropped 2 bases and J dropped 3 bases, with 10 bases sitting between them. Per germline, CDR1 SGHVS and CDR2 FQNEAQ. As DNA, the CDR3 is TGTGCCAGCAGCTTATCGTACGGAGCTAATGAAAAACTGTTTTTT. Protein sequence: CASSLSYGANEKLFF.

The V call is TRBV23-1, the J call TRBJ2-2; TRBD2 matches at 7 bases. TRBV23-1 is noted as an ORF with a role that remains uncertain. The trim removed 7 bases at V and 0 bases at J, leaving 20 bases unmatched. CDR3 length equals 20 residues. The CDR3 region has the DNA TGCGCCAGCACCATGAGGAGGACACCTGTCAGCGGGACGAACACCGGGGAGCTGTTTTTT. It specifies CASTMRRTPVSGTNTGELFF.

V gene TRBV5-1 combines with J gene TRBJ1-5; 9 bases map to TRBD1. Germline trimming cut 0 bases from V and 9 bases from J; bases unmatched to any gene: 4. CDR3 length equals 14 residues. The germline gives CDR1 SGHRS, CDR2 YFSETQ. CDR3 loop: CASSLGQGGWPQHF. As DNA, the CDR3 is TGCGCCAGCAGCTTGGGACAGGGGGGATGGCCCCAGCATTTT.

V and J are TRBV5-5 and TRBJ2-7, with D possibly TRBD1 on 6 matching bases. In germline, CDR1 is SGHKS, CDR2 YYEKEE (reference sequence). V lost 0 bases, J lost 4 bases, and 11 bases lay in between. The CDR3 has 14 residues. CDR3 DNA: TGTGCCAGCAGCTTGGCGGACAGACTTTACGAGCAGTACTTC. This sequence encodes CASSLADRLYEQYF.

This rearrangement joins TRBV28 to TRBJ2-2; 10 nucleotides match TRBD2. The CDR3 runs 16 residues. Germline V gene data show CDR1 as MDHEN and CDR2 as SYDVKM. Trimming cost V 5 bases and J 6 bases; bases outside gene matches: 9. As DNA, the CDR3 is TGTGCCAGCAGTATGCTAGCGGGGGTTTGGGCCGGGGAGCTGTTTTTT. It is translated as CASSMLAGVWAGELFF.

The chain combines TRBV5-4 with TRBJ1-6, with D perhaps TRBD1 (6 bases). The germline gives CDR1 SGHNT, CDR2 YYREEE (reference sequence). The CDR3 runs 17 residues. Trimming cost V 4 bases and J 7 bases, with 21 bases left between them. The CDR3 spells CASSVYGTFRANSPLHF. The DNA of the CDR3 is TGTGCCAGCAGCGTATACGGGACATTTAGGGCAAATTCACCCCTCCACTTT.

The V and J genes are TRBV5-6 and TRBJ1-1; D call uncertain. In germline, CDR1 is SGHDT, CDR2 YYEEEE. The ends were cut back, 4 bases at V and 2 bases at J, with 12 bases in the middle. CDR3 size: 14 residues. CDR3 amino acids: CASSLGPLNTEAFF. The CDR3 nucleotides read TGTGCCAGCAGCCTAGGCCCCTTAAACACTGAAGCTTTCTTT.

About this clone itself: The DNA is left out, because the CDR3 cannot be placed on it with certainty; the CDR3 is given as TCRdb lists it. The chain has TRBV28 and TRBJ2-4; the listed D gene, TRBD1, was not tested against the DNA. Germline values: CDR1 MDHEN, CDR2 SYDVKM. The CDR3 spans 14 amino acids, including both terminal residues. This chain's CDR3 is CASSFGQGAPPPYF.

This chain joins TRBV24-1 and TRBJ1-4; 9 bases align to TRBD1. Germline V gene lookup returns CDR1 KGHDR and CDR2 SFDVKD. V lost 5 bases, J lost 8 bases, and 5 bases stayed unmatched. This CDR3 is built from 14 residues. CDR3: CATSAGTGNEKLFF. Here the CDR3 DNA reads TGTGCCACCAGTGCAGGGACAGGGAACGAAAAACTGTTTTTT.

The genes are TRBV7-9 and TRBJ2-5, with D maybe TRBD2 (6 bases). V was pared by 3 bases and J by 2 bases, with 16 bases between. Germline loops: CDR1 SEHNR, CDR2 FQNEAQ (reference sequence). The CDR3 length is 16 residues. The CDR3 coding sequence is TGTGCCAGCAGCTTGCCCCAGGGACTCCTACAAGAGACCCAGTACTTC. This encodes CASSLPQGLLQETQYF. The full variable domain, its missing parts supplied by reference TRBV7-9 and TRBJ2-5, is DTGVSQNPRHKITKRGQNVTFRCDPISEHNRLYWYRQTLGQGPEFLTYFQNEAQLEKSRLLSDRFSAERPKGSFSTLEIQRTEQGDSAMYLCASSLPQGLLQETQYFGPGTRLLVL.